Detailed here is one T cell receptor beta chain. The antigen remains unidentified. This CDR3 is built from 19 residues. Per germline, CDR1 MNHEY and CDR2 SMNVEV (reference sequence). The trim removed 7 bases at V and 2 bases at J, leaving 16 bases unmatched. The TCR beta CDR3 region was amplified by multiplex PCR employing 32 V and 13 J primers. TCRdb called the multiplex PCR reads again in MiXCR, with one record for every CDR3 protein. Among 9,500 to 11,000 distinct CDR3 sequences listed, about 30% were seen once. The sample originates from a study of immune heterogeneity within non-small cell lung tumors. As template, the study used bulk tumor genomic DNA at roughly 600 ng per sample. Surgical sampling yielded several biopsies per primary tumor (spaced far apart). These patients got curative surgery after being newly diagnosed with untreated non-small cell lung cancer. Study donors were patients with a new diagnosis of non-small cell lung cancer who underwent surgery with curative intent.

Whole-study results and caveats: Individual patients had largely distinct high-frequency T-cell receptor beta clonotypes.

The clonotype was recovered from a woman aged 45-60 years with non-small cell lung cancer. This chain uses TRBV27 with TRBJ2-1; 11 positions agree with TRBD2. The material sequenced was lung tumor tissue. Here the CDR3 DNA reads TGTGCCAGCAACTCCAGGGGGCTAGCGGGAGGTAACGCCTACAATGAGCAGTTCTTC. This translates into CASNSRGLAGGNAYNEQFF.